These T cell receptor beta chains were read from a single sample in a study of blood T cells in healthy people across ages. One entry per CDR3 protein, called by TCRdb with MiXCR from the 5' RACE reads. The repertoire holds some 760,000 distinct CDR3 sequences, roughly 25% seen once, with more than 7.5% in the top ten. These data also formed part of another study, on T cells of mothers and their children.

Material: blood. Every receptor here comes from a boy younger than 18 in good health. Each CDR3 is given with its conserved first and last residue. A D gene is named only where the DNA matches it firmly. Some rows have no size entry. The others give once, few or many, or a class for an expanded clone.

DNA,CDR3,size,J,V,D
TGTGCCAGCAGCCCACTCCCTAGCGGGAGATCACCAAATGAGCAGTTCTTC,CASSPLPSGRSPNEQFF,.,TRBJ2-1,TRBV28,TRBD2
TGTGCCAGCAGCTCAACGAAACCGACAGGGGGCTTGGGAGAGCAGTACTTC,CASSSTKPTGGLGEQYF,.,TRBJ2-7,TRBV7-9,TRBD1
TGCGCCAGCAGCTTGGTTGTCAGGGACACCGGGGAGCTGTTTTTT,CASSLVVRDTGELFF,.,TRBJ2-2,TRBV5-1,.
TGTGCCAGCAGTTTTAGGCAGGGGGCGCCCCGGCAGTACTTC,CASSFRQGAPRQYF,.,TRBJ2-7,TRBV12-3/TRBV12-4,TRBD1
TGTGCCAGCAGTAACGCGAGATACAATGAGCAGTTCTTC,CASSNARYNEQFF,.,TRBJ2-1,TRBV7-2,.
TGCGCCAGCAGCCAAGATATTTCGGGAGAGACCCAGTACTTC,CASSQDISGETQYF,.,TRBJ2-5,TRBV4-3,.
TGCGCCAGCAGCCCCGACACAGTCTCCTACGAGCAGTACTTC,CASSPDTVSYEQYF,.,TRBJ2-7,TRBV5-1,.
TGCGCCAGCAGCCAAGATTGGTCCGCCTACAATGAGCAGTTCTTC,CASSQDWSAYNEQFF,once,TRBJ2-1,TRBV4-1,.
TGTGCCAGCAGCATGGGACTAGTCCCCGACGAGCAGTACTTC,CASSMGLVPDEQYF,few,TRBJ2-7,TRBV9,TRBD2
TGTGCCAGCAGTTTATATGGGTTTGAGGAGCTGTTTTTT,CASSLYGFEELFF,.,TRBJ2-2,TRBV28,.
TGTGCCAGCAGTTTTCAAGGTAGAACTAATGAAAAACTGTTTTTT,CASSFQGRTNEKLFF,.,TRBJ1-4,TRBV12-3/TRBV12-4,.
TGTGCCAGCAGCTTGCGTGCAACCGAAAAACTGTTTTTT,CASSLRATEKLFF,.,TRBJ1-4,TRBV5-6,.
TGCGCCAGCAGCTTGGCGACCACAGGGGGCGGGACTGAAGCTTTCTTT,CASSLATTGGGTEAFF,few,TRBJ1-1,TRBV5-1,TRBD1
TGTGCCAGCTCACCACCAGGGGGAGAGATAAAAAACATTCAGTACTTC,CASSPPGGEIKNIQYF,few,TRBJ2-4,TRBV18,.
TGTGCCAGCACAGCGGGAGGAAAAGGCTCCTACAATGAGCAGTTCTTC,CASTAGGKGSYNEQFF,.,TRBJ2-1,TRBV27,TRBD2
TGCAGTGCAATACTAGCGGAGGACTACGAGCAGTACTTC,CSAILAEDYEQYF,.,TRBJ2-7,TRBV20-1,TRBD2
TGCGCCAGCAGCCAATTGGACAGGTCCCAAGAGACCCAGTACTTC,CASSQLDRSQETQYF,few,TRBJ2-5,TRBV4-1,TRBD1
TGTGCCAGCAGCCACCGGGTGGCAGGGGTCCTGGAGACCCAGTACTTC,CASSHRVAGVLETQYF,few,TRBJ2-5,TRBV28,.
TGTGCCAGCAGTACACTAGCCCGCAGCTCCTACGAGCAGTACTTC,CASSTLARSSYEQYF,few,TRBJ2-7,TRBV6-2/TRBV6-3,.
TGTGCCAGTAGTATCGACAGGGGATCCTATAATTCACCCCTCCACTTT,CASSIDRGSYNSPLHF,few,TRBJ1-6,TRBV19,TRBD1
TGTGCCAGCAGAGGCCCCTTTACAGACGGATCACACACGGGGGTTGAGCAGTTCTTC,CASRGPFTDGSHTGVEQFF,.,TRBJ2-1,TRBV7-9,.
TGTGCCAGCAGTCCTCCCCGGGACAGGGGCCCAGGAGACACTGAAGCTTTCTTT,CASSPPRDRGPGDTEAFF,few,TRBJ1-1,TRBV3-1,TRBD1
TGTGCCAGCAGCTTAGGTGGGACTTTAGACTACAATGAGCAGTCCTTC,CASSLGGTLDYNEQSF,.,TRBJ2-1,TRBV11-2,.
TGTGCTAGTGGTTTGGTTACAGGGGGGTCGACCCAGTACTTC,CASGLVTGGSTQYF,.,TRBJ2-5,TRBV12-5,TRBD1
TGTGCCAGCAGTGAACAATACGAGCAGTACTTC,CASSEQYEQYF,.,TRBJ2-7,TRBV6-1,.
TGCGCCAGCAGCTTGGAGTTCCCCAAAAACATTCAGTACTTC,CASSLEFPKNIQYF,few,TRBJ2-4,TRBV5-1,.
TGTGCCAGCAGCCAAGGACAGCGGAAAGAGACCCAGTACTTC,CASSQGQRKETQYF,.,TRBJ2-5,TRBV3-1,.
TGTGCCAGCAGCTTAGTGCAGGATCATGGCTACACCTTC,CASSLVQDHGYTF,.,TRBJ1-2,TRBV7-9,.
TGCGCCAGCAGCCAAGCTACGGACGGGAGTCAGCCCCAGCATTTT,CASSQATDGSQPQHF,few,TRBJ1-5,TRBV4-3,.
TGCAGTGCTAGAGAAGGGCCCCCTCAGCGGGGGGTGTGGGAGACCCAGTACTTC,CSAREGPPQRGVWETQYF,.,TRBJ2-5,TRBV20-1,TRBD2
TGTGCCAGCAGTTACTCGTCGGTGAGGACAGGGGGGACCCATAACTATGGCTACACCTTC,CASSYSSVRTGGTHNYGYTF,few,TRBJ1-2,TRBV6-2/TRBV6-3,TRBD1
TGTGCCAGCAGTTTATTCGGGTCGAGGGCGAGTAATGAGCAGTTCTTC,CASSLFGSRASNEQFF,few,TRBJ2-1,TRBV28,.
TGCAGTGCTAGTTCCGGGACTAGCGGGAGGAAAGAGCAGTACTTC,CSASSGTSGRKEQYF,.,TRBJ2-5,TRBV20-1,TRBD2
TGTGCCAGCAGCTTAGACGGACTAGCTGCTCATGAGCAGTTCTTC,CASSLDGLAAHEQFF,.,TRBJ2-1,TRBV7-9,TRBD2
TGTGCCAGCAGCCCATGGCCTGAGGGCCTAGCGGGAGCCCACCTCGCCAAAAACATTCAGTACTTC,CASSPWPEGLAGAHLAKNIQYF,.,TRBJ2-4,TRBV6-1,TRBD2
TGCAGTGTTGTGAATCCAGAATTGGGCTACACCTTC,CSVVNPELGYTF,few,TRBJ1-2,TRBV20-1,.
TGTGCCAGCAAGGAAAGGACAGTGGAAGAGCAGTACTTC,CASKERTVEEQYF,.,TRBJ2-5,TRBV2,.
TGTGCCAGCAGTTTGACTTGGGGCACTGAAGCTTTCTTT,CASSLTWGTEAFF,.,TRBJ1-1,TRBV27,.
TGCGCCAGCAGCCCTGGACTAGCGGGAAAGGAAGAGACCCAGTACTTC,CASSPGLAGKEETQYF,few,TRBJ2-5,TRBV5-1,TRBD2
TGTGCCAGCAGCTTAGGACAGGGGAACAATGAGCAGTTCTTC,CASSLGQGNNEQFF,few,TRBJ2-1,TRBV5-1,TRBD1
TGTGCCAGCAGCTTCAGTGCTAGCACAGATACGCAGTATTTT,CASSFSASTDTQYF,many,TRBJ2-3,TRBV7-9,.
TGCGCCAGCAGCTTGGTGAGCGGGGGTAGCACAGATACGCAGTATTTT,CASSLVSGGSTDTQYF,many,TRBJ2-3,TRBV5-1,TRBD2
TGTGCCATCAGTGGTAGCGGGAGTGAAGGCACAGATACGCAGTATTTT,CAISGSGSEGTDTQYF,few,TRBJ2-3,TRBV10-3,TRBD2
TGTGCCAGCAGTCAGCCGGGACAGGGGGCGCACGGCTACACCTTC,CASSQPGQGAHGYTF,few,TRBJ1-2,TRBV28,TRBD1
TGTGCCAGCAGTTTTTGGACTAGCGGGAGAAGTGAGCAGTTCTTC,CASSFWTSGRSEQFF,few,TRBJ2-1,TRBV28,TRBD2
TGCGCCAGCAGCCAAGATGCAGGGGGCCAAGAGACCCAGTACTTC,CASSQDAGGQETQYF,.,TRBJ2-5,TRBV4-1,TRBD1
TGCGCCAGCAGCTTGGAGGGATCGGAGACCCAGTACTTC,CASSLEGSETQYF,many,TRBJ2-5,TRBV5-1,.
TGCGCCAGCAGCTTACGACAGGGTCGGAGCACAGATACGCAGTATTTT,CASSLRQGRSTDTQYF,.,TRBJ2-3,TRBV5-1,TRBD1
TGTGCCAGCAGTAAGGGACTAGCGCTCGAGACCCAGTACTTC,CASSKGLALETQYF,.,TRBJ2-5,TRBV6-2/TRBV6-3,TRBD2
TGTGCCAGCAGCGACAGGTACCAAGAGACCCAGTACTTC,CASSDRYQETQYF,many,TRBJ2-5,TRBV7-2,.